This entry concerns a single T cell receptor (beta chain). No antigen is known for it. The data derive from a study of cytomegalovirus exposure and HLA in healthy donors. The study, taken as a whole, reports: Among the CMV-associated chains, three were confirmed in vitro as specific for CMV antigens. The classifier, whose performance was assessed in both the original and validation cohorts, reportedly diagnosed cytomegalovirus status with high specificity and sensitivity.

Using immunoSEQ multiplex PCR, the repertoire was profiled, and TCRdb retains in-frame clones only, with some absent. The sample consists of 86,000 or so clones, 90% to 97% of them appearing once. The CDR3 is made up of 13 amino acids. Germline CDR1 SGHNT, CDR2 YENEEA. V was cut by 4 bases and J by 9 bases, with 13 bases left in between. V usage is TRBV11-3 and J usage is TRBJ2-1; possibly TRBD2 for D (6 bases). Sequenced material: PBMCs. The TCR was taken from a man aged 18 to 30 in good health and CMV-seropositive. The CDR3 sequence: CASSSPGLFEQFF. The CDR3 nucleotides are TGTGCCAGCAGCTCCCCGGGACTTTTTGAGCAGTTCTTC. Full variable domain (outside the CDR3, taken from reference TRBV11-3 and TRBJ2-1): EAGVVQSPRYKIIEKKQPVAFWCNPISGHNTLYWYLQNLGQGPELLIRYENEEAVDDSQLPKDRFSAERLKGVDSTLKIQPAELGDSAVYLCASSSPGLFEQFFGPGTRLTVL.